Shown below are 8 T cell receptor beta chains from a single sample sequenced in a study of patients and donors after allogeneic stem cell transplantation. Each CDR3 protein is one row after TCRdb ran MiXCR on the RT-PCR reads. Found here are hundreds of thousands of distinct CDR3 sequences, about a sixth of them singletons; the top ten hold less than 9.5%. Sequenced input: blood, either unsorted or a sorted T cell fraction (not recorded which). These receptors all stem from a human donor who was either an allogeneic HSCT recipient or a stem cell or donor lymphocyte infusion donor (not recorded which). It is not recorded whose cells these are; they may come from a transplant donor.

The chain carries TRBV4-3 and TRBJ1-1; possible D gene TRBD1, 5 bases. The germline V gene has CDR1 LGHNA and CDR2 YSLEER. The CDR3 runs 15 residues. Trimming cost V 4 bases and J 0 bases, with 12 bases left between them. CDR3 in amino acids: CASSPTVNMNTEAFF. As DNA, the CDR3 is TGCGCCAGCAGCCCGACAGTTAACATGAACACTGAAGCTTTCTTT.

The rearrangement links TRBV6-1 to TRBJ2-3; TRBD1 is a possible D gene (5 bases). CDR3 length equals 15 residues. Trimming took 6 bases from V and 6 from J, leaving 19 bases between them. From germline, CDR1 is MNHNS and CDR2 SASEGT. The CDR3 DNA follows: TGTGCCAGCAGCTTCGCGGTCCAGGGAAGGGATACGCAGTATTTT. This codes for CASSFAVQGRDTQYF.

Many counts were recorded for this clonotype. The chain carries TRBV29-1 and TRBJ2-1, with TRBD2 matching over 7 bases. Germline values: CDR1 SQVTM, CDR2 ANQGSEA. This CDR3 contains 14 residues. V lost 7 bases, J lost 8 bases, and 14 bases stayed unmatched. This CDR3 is CSARHLSGYDEQFF. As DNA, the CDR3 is TGCAGCGCCCGCCATCTTAGCGGGTATGATGAGCAGTTCTTC.

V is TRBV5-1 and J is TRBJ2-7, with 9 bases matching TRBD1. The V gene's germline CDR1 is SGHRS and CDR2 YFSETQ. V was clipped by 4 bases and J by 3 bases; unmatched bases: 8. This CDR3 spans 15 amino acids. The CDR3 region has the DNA TGCGCCAGCAGCACCGGACAGGGGAGGTTCTACGAGCAGTACTTC. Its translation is CASSTGQGRFYEQYF. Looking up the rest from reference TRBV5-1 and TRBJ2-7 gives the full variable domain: KAGVTQTPRYLIKTRGQQVTLSCSPISGHRSVSWYQQTPGQGLQFLFEYFSETQRNKGNFPGRFSGRQFSNSRSEMNVSTLELGDSALYLCASSTGQGRFYEQYFGPGTRLTVT.

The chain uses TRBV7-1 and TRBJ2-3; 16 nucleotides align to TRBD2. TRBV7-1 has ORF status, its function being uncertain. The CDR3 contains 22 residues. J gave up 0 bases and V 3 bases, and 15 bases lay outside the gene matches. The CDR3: CASSSHPGLAGGPHPSTDTQYF. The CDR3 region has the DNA TGTGCCAGCAGCTCCCACCCGGGACTAGCGGGGGGGCCGCACCCTAGCACAGATACGCAGTATTTT.

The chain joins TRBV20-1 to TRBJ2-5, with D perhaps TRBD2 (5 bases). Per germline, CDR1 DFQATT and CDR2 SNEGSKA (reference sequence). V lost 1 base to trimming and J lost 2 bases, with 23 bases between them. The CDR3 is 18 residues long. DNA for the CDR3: TGCAGTGCTAGAGCCTCTAGCCGGACTCAAAGCGAGCAAGAGACCCAGTACTTC. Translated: CSARASSRTQSEQETQYF.

CDR3 bases: TGCAGTGCTAGAGATAAGGACAGCTTCTACGAGCAGTACTTC. Protein product: CSARDKDSFYEQYF. V usage is TRBV20-1 and J usage is TRBJ2-7, with a tentative D call TRBD1 (6 bases). CDR1 is DFQATT, CDR2 SNEGSKA, per germline (reference sequence). The CDR3 length is 14 residues. Trimming left V 0 bases short and J 3 bases short, with 12 bases between.

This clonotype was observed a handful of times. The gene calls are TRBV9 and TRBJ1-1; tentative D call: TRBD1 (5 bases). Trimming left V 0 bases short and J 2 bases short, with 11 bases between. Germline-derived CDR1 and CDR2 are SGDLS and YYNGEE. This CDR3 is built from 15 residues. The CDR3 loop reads CASSVGWTLNTEAFF. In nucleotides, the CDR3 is TGTGCCAGCAGCGTAGGGTGGACACTCAACACTGAAGCTTTCTTT.